This entry lists 22 T cell receptor beta chains sequenced from one sample in a study of control samples from healthy donors and cancer patients. Sequencing was performed with immunoSEQ multiplex PCR; in TCRdb, only in-frame clones are kept and a portion is missing. The sample yields around 140,000 clones, around nine tenths seen once. The sample comprised PBMCs. All receptors come from a man aged 50-60 years with head and neck cancer.

In this sample, this clone turned up a few times. The rearrangement joins TRBV28 to TRBJ1-5; TRBD1 agrees at 9 bases. CDR1 and CDR2 from the germline V gene are MDHEN and SYDVKM. J was trimmed by 3 bases and V by 4 bases; bases with no gene match: 7. This CDR3 region has 16 residues. The CDR3 DNA reads as TGTGCCAGCAGTTATCGCGGGACAGGGTACAATCAGCCCCAGCATTTT. This translates into CASSYRGTGYNQPQHF.

The chain couples TRBV6-5 to TRBJ1-5; no clear D gene. Germline V lookup: CDR1 MNHEY, CDR2 SVGAGI. With 0 bases removed from V and 5 bases from J, the gap between germline ends came to 5 bases. The CDR3 runs to 13 residues. The CDR3 region is CASSYSLDQPQHF. The CDR3 nucleotides are TGTGCCAGCAGTTACTCGCTAGATCAGCCCCAGCATTTT.

The chain recombines TRBV18 with TRBJ2-3; D ambiguous. This CDR3 contains 13 residues. Germline CDR1 KGHSH, CDR2 LQKENI. The germline V and J ends were trimmed by 0 bases and 4 bases, with 5 bases remaining between them. CDR3 sequence reads: CASSPPGPDTQYF. The DNA of the CDR3 is TGTGCCAGCTCACCACCGGGCCCAGATACGCAGTATTTT.

The rearrangement links TRBV5-4 to TRBJ1-1, with TRBD1 identical over 9 bases. The length of the CDR3 is 15 residues. V gave up 4 bases and J gave up 2 bases; unmatched junction bases: 6. Germline-derived CDR1 and CDR2 are SGHNT and YYREEE (reference sequence). This chain's CDR3 is CASSPTGQGNTEAFF. CDR3 DNA: TGTGCCAGCAGCCCCACGGGACAGGGTAACACTGAAGCTTTCTTT.

The rearrangement links TRBV9 to TRBJ1-1; TRBD1 is a possible D gene (6 bases). The CDR3 sequence is 14 residues long. Deletions cut 6 bases from V and 2 bases from J, with 14 bases between. Looked up from germline, CDR1 is SGDLS and CDR2 is YYNGEE. This CDR3 is CASTAGGGNTEAFF. CDR3 nucleotides: TGTGCCAGCACCGCGGGGGGCGGAAACACTGAAGCTTTCTTT.

This chain connects TRBV2 to TRBJ1-1; no clear D. The CDR3 runs to 13 residues. Germline lookup yields CDR1 SNHLY and CDR2 FYNNEI. The V and J ends lost 5 bases and 3 bases respectively, with 10 bases between them. As DNA, the CDR3 is TGTGCCAGCAGTAATAGAGTCGACACTGAAGCTTTCTTT. Encoded protein: CASSNRVDTEAFF.

The chain employs TRBV9 and TRBJ2-3; D is perhaps TRBD2 (6 bases). Germline CDR1 and CDR2: SGDLS and YYNGEE. The CDR3 has 14 residues. V dropped 1 base and J dropped 1 base, with 7 bases sitting between them. CDR3 residues: CASSVWGGTDTQYF. CDR3 nucleotide sequence: TGTGCCAGCAGCGTATGGGGGGGCACAGATACGCAGTATTTT.

V usage is TRBV7-2 and J usage is TRBJ2-5; 9 nucleotides agree with TRBD2. CDR3 length: 16 residues. Germline values: CDR1 SGHTA, CDR2 FQGNSA. The V gene end was trimmed by 5 bases and the J gene end by 5 bases; junction bases not matched to a gene: 12. The CDR3 loop reads CASSPNMAGGEETQYF. The CDR3, as DNA: TGTGCCAGCAGCCCTAATATGGCGGGGGGGGAGGAGACCCAGTACTTC.

The V gene is TRBV29-1, the J gene TRBJ2-7; D is uncertain. Germline values: CDR1 SQVTM, CDR2 ANQGSEA. V was cut by 7 bases and J by 5 bases, with 15 bases left in between. There are 12 residues in the CDR3. The CDR3: CSAYYQANEQYF. The CDR3 DNA is TGCAGCGCCTACTACCAGGCGAACGAGCAGTACTTC.

The genes are TRBV2 and TRBJ2-1; 14 bases are a match to TRBD2. The CDR3 has 16 amino acids. Unmatched junction bases numbered 15, after V lost 8 bases and J lost 12 bases. Germline V gene data show CDR1 as SNHLY and CDR2 as FYNNEI. For the CDR3, the DNA is TGTGCCAGCGGGGAGGGGAGGACTAGCGGGAGGATCGGGCAGTTCTTC. This gives the protein CASGEGRTSGRIGQFF.

The genes are TRBV7-2 and TRBJ1-3, with 7 bases lining up with TRBD1. With V trimmed by 0 bases and J by 2 bases, 7 bases remained unmatched. CDR1 and CDR2 from the germline V gene are SGHTA and FQGNSA. This CDR3 has 17 amino acids. CDR3 amino acids: CASSLAGGTATGNTIYF. CDR3 in DNA: TGTGCCAGCAGCTTAGCCGGTGGGACAGCGACTGGAAACACCATATATTTT.

This clone was recorded only once. The chain combines TRBV5-1 with TRBJ2-3; D uncertain. The V end was cut by 0 bases, the J end by 4 bases, with 12 bases between. The CDR3 is made up of 15 amino acids. Germline CDR1 SGHRS, CDR2 YFSETQ. The CDR3 DNA is TGCGCCAGCAGCTTGGCCCCGGCCGGACCAGATACGCAGTATTTT. Amino acids: CASSLAPAGPDTQYF.

V is TRBV6-5 and J is TRBJ2-1; D possibly matches TRBD1 or TRBD2 (5 bases each). This CDR3 contains 15 residues. The V gene's germline CDR1 is MNHEY and CDR2 SVGAGI. With 8 bases removed from V and 0 bases from J, the gap between germline ends came to 14 bases. DNA of the CDR3: TGTGCCAGCCGGACCGGGACGAGCTCCTACAATGAGCAGTTCTTC. Its translation is CASRTGTSSYNEQFF.

The chain uses TRBV12-3 or TRBV12-4 and TRBJ1-6; the match to TRBD1 covers 8 bases. V shed 5 bases and J 8 bases; nucleotides not matched to a gene: 2. The CDR3 consists of 13 residues. CDR3 residues: CASSGQGYSPLHF. CDR3 sequence (DNA): TGTGCCAGCAGTGGACAGGGTTATTCACCCCTCCACTTT.

The chain uses TRBV13 and TRBJ1-2, with no clear D. Trimming took off 0 bases at V and 8 bases at J, with 16 bases between the two ends. Germline CDR1 PRHDT, CDR2 FYEKMQ (reference sequence). This CDR3 comprises 15 residues. For the CDR3, the DNA is TGTGCCAGCAGCTTAGGCGAGTACGGAGGCGCGGGCTACACCTTC. It codes for CASSLGEYGGAGYTF. Together with reference TRBV13 and TRBJ1-2, the CDR3 gives the full variable domain: AAGVIQSPRHLIKEKRETATLKCYPIPRHDTVYWYQQGPGQDPQFLISFYEKMQSDKGSIPDRFSAQQFSDYHSELNMSSLELGDSALYFCASSLGEYGGAGYTFGSGTRLTVV.

This clone was counted between two and nine times. The V call is TRBV7-8, the J call TRBJ1-5; D may be TRBD1 (5 bases). The CDR3 runs to 15 residues. CDR1 is SGHVS, CDR2 FQNEAQ, per germline. V dropped 2 bases and J dropped 7 bases, with 15 bases sitting between them. The CDR3 DNA sequence: TGTGCCAGCAGCTTAAGTGAGGGGAGGCGGCAGCCCCAGCATTTT. This sequence encodes CASSLSEGRRQPQHF.

The chain employs TRBV2 and TRBJ2-1; D is uncertain. This CDR3 region has 14 residues. With 2 bases removed from V and 9 bases from J, the gap between germline ends came to 14 bases. CDR1 and CDR2 (germline): SNHLY, FYNNEI. In nucleotides, the CDR3 is TGTGCCAGCAGTGAAATTCCCCAAATCCCTGAGCAGTTCTTC. Amino acid sequence: CASSEIPQIPEQFF.

The chain uses TRBV24-1 and TRBJ1-1; TRBD1 might be the D (6 bases). This CDR3 has 16 residues. The germline V gene encodes CDR1 KGHDR and CDR2 SFDVKD. Trimming pared 2 bases from V and 0 bases from J, leaving 12 bases between. The CDR3 bases are TGTGCCACCAGTGATTCGGCCAGGGGCGTGAACACTGAAGCTTTCTTT. Protein product: CATSDSARGVNTEAFF.

The V and J genes are TRBV27 and TRBJ2-1; TRBD1 is a possible D gene (6 bases). Looked up from germline, CDR1 is MNHEY and CDR2 is SMNVEV (reference sequence). This CDR3 is built from 14 residues. V was cut by 5 bases and J by 7 bases, with 15 bases left in between. This CDR3 is CASSGDTLRNEQFF. CDR3 DNA: TGTGCCAGCAGTGGGGACACCCTTAGGAATGAGCAGTTCTTC.

V gene TRBV7-8 combines with J gene TRBJ2-1; 16 bases line up with TRBD2. Looked up from germline, CDR1 is SGHVS and CDR2 is FQNEAQ. The CDR3 spans 19 residues. The V gene end was trimmed by 5 bases and the J gene end by 2 bases; junction bases not matched to a gene: 9. CDR3 DNA: TGTGCCAGCAGCCCGCTCCCCGGGACTAGCGGGGGGGCCTACAATGAGCAGTTCTTC. It yields the protein CASSPLPGTSGGAYNEQFF.

The CDR3 nucleotides read TGCGCCAGCAGCTTGGCATACAGCGGGAGGGTAAATGAGCAGTTCTTC. It specifies CASSLAYSGRVNEQFF. This chain uses TRBV5-1 with TRBJ2-1; TRBD2 matches 10 bases. Germline assignment: CDR1 SGHRS and CDR2 YFSETQ. The length of the CDR3 is 16 residues. Unmatched junction bases numbered 7, after V lost 0 bases and J lost 7 bases.

This chain joins TRBV7-3 and TRBJ2-2, with 11 bases that match TRBD2. V shed 2 bases, J shed 4 bases, and the junction held 12 bases outside the gene matches. Germline loops: CDR1 SGHTA, CDR2 FQGTGA. The CDR3 consists of 19 residues. The CDR3 region has the DNA TGTGCCAGCAGCTTATGGCCCCCTAGCGGGGGGACGGTCACCGGGGAGCTGTTTTTT. Encoded protein: CASSLWPPSGGTVTGELFF.